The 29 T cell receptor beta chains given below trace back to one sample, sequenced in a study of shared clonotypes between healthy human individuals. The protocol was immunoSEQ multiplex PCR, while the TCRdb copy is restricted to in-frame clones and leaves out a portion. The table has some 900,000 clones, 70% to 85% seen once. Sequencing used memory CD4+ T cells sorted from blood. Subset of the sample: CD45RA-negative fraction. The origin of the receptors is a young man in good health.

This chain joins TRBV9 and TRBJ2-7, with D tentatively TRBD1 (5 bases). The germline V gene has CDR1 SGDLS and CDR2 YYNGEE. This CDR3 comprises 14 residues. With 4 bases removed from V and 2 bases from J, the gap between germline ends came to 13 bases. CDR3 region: CASSLTGDPYEQYF. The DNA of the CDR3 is TGTGCCAGCAGCTTAACAGGCGACCCCTACGAGCAGTACTTC.

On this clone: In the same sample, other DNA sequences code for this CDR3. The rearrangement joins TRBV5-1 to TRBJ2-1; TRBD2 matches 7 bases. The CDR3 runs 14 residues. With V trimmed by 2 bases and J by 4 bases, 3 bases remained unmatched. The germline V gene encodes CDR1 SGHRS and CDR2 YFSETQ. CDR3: CASSLREAYNEQFF. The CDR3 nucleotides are TGCGCCAGCAGCTTACGGGAGGCTTACAATGAGCAGTTCTTC.

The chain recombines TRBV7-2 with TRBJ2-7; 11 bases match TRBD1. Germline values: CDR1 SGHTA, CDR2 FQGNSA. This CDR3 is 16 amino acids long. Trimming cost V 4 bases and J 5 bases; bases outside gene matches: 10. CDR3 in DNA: TGTGCCAGCAGCTCCAACCCGGGACAGGGGGACCACGAGCAGTACTTC. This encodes CASSSNPGQGDHEQYF.

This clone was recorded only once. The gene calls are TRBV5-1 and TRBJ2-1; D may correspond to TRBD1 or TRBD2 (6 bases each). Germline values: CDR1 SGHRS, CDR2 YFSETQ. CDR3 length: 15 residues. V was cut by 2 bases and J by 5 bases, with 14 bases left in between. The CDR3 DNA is TGCGCCAGCAGCTTATACGGGGGCGGGAACAATGAGCAGTTCTTC. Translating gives CASSLYGGGNNEQFF.

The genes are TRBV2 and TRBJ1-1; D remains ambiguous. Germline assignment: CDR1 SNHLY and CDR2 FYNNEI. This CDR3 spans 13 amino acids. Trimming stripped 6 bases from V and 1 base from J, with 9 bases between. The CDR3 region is CASRREGNTEAFF. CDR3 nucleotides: TGTGCCAGCAGACGAGAAGGGAACACTGAAGCTTTCTTT.

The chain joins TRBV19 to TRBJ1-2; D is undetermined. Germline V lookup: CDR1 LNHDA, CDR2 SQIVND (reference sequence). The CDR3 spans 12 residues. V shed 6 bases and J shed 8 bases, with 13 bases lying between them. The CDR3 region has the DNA TGTGCCAGTAGGCCGGGGAAGGGAGGCTACACCTTC. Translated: CASRPGKGGYTF.

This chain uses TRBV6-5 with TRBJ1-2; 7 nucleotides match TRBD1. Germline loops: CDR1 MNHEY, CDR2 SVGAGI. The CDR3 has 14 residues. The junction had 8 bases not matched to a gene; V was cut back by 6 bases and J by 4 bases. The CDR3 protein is CASRRLGTAYGYTF. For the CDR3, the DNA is TGTGCCAGCAGGAGGCTCGGGACAGCCTATGGCTACACCTTC.

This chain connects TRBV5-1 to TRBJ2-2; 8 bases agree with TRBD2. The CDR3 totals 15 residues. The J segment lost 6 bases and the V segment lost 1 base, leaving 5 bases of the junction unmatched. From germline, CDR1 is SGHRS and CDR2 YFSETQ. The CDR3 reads CASSLIPGGPGELFF. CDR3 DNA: TGCGCCAGCAGCTTGATCCCGGGGGGGCCCGGGGAGCTGTTTTTT.

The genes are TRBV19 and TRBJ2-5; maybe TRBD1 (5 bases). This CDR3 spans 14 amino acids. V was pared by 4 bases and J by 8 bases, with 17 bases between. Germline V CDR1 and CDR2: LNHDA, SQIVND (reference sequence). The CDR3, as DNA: TGTGCCAGTAGTACGAAGGGGCAGGGAAGTACCCAGTACTTC. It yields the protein CASSTKGQGSTQYF.

The DNA of the CDR3 is TGTGCCTGGAGTGTAGGCCAGACTACCTACGAGCAGTACTTC. It codes for CAWSVGQTTYEQYF. The genes are TRBV30 and TRBJ2-7; D possibly corresponds to TRBD2 (5 bases). This CDR3 region has 14 residues. Germline V lookup: CDR1 GTSNPN, CDR2 SVGIG (reference sequence). V gave up 0 bases and J gave up 2 bases, with 11 bases separating them.

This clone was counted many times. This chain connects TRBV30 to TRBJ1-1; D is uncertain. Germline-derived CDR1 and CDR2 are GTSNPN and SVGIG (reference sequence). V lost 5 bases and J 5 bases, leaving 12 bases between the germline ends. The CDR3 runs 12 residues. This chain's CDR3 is CAWEEGFTEAFF. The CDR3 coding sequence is TGTGCCTGGGAGGAGGGTTTTACTGAAGCTTTCTTT.

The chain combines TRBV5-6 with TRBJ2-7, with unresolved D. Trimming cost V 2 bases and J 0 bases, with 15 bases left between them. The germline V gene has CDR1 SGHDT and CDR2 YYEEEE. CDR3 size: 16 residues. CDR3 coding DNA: TGTGCCAGCAGCTTTGTCAGCGTACTCAACTCCTACGAGCAGTACTTC. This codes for CASSFVSVLNSYEQYF.

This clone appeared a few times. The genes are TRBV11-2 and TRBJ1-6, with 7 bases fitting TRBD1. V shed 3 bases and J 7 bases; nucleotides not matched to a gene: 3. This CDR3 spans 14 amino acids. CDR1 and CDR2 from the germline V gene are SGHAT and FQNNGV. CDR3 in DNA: TGTGCCAGCAGCTTTGACAGGGTGAATTCACCCCTCCACTTT. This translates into CASSFDRVNSPLHF. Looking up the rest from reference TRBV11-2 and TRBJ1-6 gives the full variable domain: EAGVAQSPRYKIIEKRQSVAFWCNPISGHATLYWYQQILGQGPKLLIQFQNNGVVDDSQLPKDRFSAERLKGVDSTLKIQPAKLEDSAVYLCASSFDRVNSPLHFGNGTRLTVT.

CDR3 nucleotides: TGTGCCAGCAGCCCCCGGACAGTTAACACCGGGGAGCTGTTTTTT. Its protein product is CASSPRTVNTGELFF. This chain links TRBV9 with TRBJ2-2; a possible D gene is TRBD1 (6 bases). The germline gives CDR1 SGDLS, CDR2 YYNGEE. The CDR3 has 15 residues. Trimming stripped 4 bases from V and 2 bases from J, with 12 bases between.

The CDR3 loop is CASSQDSGRDEQYF. The CDR3, as DNA: TGCGCCAGCAGCCAAGATTCAGGGCGCGACGAGCAGTACTTC. The chain is built from TRBV4-1 and TRBJ2-7; a possible D gene is TRBD1 (5 bases). CDR1 is MGHRA, CDR2 YSYEKL, per germline. Trimming stripped 0 bases from V and 5 bases from J, with 11 bases between. This CDR3 has 14 amino acids.

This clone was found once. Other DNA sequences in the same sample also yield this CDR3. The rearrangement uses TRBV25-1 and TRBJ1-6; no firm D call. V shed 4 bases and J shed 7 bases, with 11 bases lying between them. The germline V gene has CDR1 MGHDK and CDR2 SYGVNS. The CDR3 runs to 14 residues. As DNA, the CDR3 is TGTGCCAGCAGTGGGACCGGTGGAAATTCACCCCTCCACTTT. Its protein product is CASSGTGGNSPLHF.

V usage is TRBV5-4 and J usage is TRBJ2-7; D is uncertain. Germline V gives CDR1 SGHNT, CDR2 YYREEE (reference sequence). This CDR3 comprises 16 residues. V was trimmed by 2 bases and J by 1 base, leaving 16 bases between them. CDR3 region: CASSFGPGIQSYEQYF. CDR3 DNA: TGTGCCAGCAGCTTCGGACCAGGTATTCAGTCCTACGAGCAGTACTTC.

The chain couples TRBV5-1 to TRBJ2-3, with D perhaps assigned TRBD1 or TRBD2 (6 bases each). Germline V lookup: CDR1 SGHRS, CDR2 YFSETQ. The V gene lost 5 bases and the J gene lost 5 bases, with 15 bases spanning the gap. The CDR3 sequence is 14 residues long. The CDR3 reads CASSRGGGGDTQYF. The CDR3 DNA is TGCGCCAGCAGTCGTGGCGGAGGGGGAGATACGCAGTATTTT.

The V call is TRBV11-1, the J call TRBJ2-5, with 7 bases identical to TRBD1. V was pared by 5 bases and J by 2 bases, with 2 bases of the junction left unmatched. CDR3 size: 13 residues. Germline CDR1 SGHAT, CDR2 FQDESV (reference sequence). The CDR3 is CASSMGQQETQYF. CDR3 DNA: TGTGCCAGCAGCATGGGACAGCAAGAGACCCAGTACTTC.

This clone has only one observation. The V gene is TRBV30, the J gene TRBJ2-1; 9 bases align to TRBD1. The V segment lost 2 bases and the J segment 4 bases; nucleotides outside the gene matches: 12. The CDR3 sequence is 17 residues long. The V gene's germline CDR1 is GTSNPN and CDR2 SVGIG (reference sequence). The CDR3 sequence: CAWSLPGTGFPYNEQFF. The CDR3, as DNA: TGTGCCTGGAGTCTACCCGGGACAGGGTTCCCTTACAATGAGCAGTTCTTC. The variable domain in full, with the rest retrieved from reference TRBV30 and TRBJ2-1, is SQTIHQWPATLVQPVGSPLSLECTVEGTSNPNLYWYRQAAGRGLQLLFYSVGIGQISSEVPQNLSASRPQDRQFILSSKKLLLSDSGFYLCAWSLPGTGFPYNEQFFGPGTRLTVL.

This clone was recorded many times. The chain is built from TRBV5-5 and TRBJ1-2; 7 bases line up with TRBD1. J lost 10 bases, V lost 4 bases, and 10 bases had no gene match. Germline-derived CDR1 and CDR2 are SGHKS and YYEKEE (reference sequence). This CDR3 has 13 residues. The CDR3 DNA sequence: TGTGCCAGCAGCCTACCGGGACAGCCCTTCTACACCTTC. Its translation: CASSLPGQPFYTF.

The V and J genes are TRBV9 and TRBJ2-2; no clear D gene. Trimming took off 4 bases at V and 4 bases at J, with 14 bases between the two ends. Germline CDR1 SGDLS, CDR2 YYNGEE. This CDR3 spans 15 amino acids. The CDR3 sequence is CASSPRRRVTGELFF. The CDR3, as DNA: TGTGCCAGCAGCCCCCGTCGAAGGGTCACCGGGGAGCTGTTTTTT.

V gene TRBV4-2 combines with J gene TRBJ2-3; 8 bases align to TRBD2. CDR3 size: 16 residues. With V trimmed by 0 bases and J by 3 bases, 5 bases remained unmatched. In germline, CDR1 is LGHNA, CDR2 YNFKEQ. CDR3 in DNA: TGTGCCAGCAGCCAAGAACCCGGGGGGGCAACAGATACGCAGTATTTT. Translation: CASSQEPGGATDTQYF.

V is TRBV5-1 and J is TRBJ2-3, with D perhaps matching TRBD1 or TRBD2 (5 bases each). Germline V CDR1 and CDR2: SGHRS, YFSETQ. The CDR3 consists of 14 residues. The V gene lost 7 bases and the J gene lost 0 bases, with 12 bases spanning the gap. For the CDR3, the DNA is TGCGCCAGCTCCCGGGACGGCAGCACAGATACGCAGTATTTT. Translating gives CASSRDGSTDTQYF.

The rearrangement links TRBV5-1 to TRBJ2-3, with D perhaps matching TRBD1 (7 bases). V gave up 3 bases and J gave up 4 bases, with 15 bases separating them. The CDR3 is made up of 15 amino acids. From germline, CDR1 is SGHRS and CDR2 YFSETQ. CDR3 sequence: CASSSQGEVADTQYF. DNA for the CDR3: TGCGCCAGCAGCTCGCAGGGGGAGGTGGCAGATACGCAGTATTTT.

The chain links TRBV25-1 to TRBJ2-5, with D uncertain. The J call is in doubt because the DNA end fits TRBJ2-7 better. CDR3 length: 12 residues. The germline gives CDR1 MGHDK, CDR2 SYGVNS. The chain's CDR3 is CASSESSYEQYF. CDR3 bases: TGTGCCAGCAGTGAATCCAGTTACGAGCAGTACTTC.

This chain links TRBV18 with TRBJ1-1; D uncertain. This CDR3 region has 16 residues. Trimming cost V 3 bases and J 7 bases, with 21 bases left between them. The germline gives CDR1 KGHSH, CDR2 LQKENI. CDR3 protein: CASSPTMGNGFDEAFF. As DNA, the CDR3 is TGTGCCAGCTCACCTACAATGGGCAATGGGTTTGATGAAGCTTTCTTT.

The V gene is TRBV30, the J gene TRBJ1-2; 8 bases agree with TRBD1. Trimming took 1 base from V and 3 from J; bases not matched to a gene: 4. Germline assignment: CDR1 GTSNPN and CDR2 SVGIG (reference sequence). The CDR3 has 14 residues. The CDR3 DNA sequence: TGTGCCTGGAGTGAAGGGACAGGACACTATGGCTACACCTTC. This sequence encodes CAWSEGTGHYGYTF.

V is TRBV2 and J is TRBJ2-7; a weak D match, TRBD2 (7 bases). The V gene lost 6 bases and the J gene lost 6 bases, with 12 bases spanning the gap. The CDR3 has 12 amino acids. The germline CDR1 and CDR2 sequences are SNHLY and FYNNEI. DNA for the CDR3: TGTGCCAGCAGCGGGGGGCCGGGCGAGCAGTACTTC. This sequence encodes CASSGGPGEQYF.